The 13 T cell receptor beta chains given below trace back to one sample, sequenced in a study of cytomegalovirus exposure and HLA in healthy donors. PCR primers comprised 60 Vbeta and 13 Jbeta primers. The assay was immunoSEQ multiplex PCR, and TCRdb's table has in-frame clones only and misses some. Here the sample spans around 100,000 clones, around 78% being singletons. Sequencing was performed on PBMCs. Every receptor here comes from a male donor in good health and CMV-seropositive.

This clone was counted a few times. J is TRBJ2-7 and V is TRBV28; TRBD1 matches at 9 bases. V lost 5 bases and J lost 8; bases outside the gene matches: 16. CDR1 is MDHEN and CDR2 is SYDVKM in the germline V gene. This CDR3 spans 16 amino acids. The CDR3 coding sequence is TGTGCCAGCAGTCCATGGGAGACAGGGGGATCTGGGCAGCAGTACTTC. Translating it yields CASSPWETGGSGQQYF. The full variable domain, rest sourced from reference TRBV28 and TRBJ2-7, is DVKVTQSSRYLVKRTGEKVFLECVQDMDHENMFWYRQDPGLGLRLIYFSYDVKMKEKGDIPEGYSVSREKKERFSLILESASTNQTSMYLCASSPWETGGSGQQYFGPGTRLTVT.

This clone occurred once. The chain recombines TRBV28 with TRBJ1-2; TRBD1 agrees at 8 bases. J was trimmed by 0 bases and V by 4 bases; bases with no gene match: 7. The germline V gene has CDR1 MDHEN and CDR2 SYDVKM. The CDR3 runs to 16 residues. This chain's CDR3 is CASSSDTTGANYGYTF. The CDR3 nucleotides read TGTGCCAGCAGTTCGGACACGACAGGGGCTAACTATGGCTACACCTTC.

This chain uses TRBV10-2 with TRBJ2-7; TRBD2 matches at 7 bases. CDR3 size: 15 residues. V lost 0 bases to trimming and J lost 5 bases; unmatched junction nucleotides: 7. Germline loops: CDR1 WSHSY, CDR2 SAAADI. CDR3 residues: CASSESRGGPNEQYF. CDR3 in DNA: TGCGCCAGCAGTGAGTCGCGGGGAGGGCCCAACGAGCAGTACTTC.

The CDR3 DNA reads TGTGCCAGCTCACCGGGGGAGGCTGAAGCTTTCTTT. Its translation: CASSPGEAEAFF. This sequence joins TRBV18 and TRBJ1-1, with D perhaps TRBD1 (5 bases). V lost 3 bases and J 6 bases, leaving 8 bases between the germline ends. Germline CDR1 KGHSH, CDR2 LQKENI. This CDR3 has 12 residues.

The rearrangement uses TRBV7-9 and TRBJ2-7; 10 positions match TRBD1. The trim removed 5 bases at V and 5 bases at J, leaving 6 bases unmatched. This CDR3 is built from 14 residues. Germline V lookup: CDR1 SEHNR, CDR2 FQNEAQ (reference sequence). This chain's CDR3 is CASSVGQGFHEQYF. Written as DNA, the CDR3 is TGTGCCAGCAGCGTGGGACAGGGGTTCCACGAGCAGTACTTC.

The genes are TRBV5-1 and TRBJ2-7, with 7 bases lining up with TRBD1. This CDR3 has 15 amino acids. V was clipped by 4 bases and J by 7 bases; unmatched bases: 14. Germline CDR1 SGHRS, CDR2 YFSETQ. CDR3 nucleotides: TGCGCCAGCAGCCCCCTGAGAGGGGGCCTGGAAGAGCAGTACTTC. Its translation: CASSPLRGGLEEQYF.

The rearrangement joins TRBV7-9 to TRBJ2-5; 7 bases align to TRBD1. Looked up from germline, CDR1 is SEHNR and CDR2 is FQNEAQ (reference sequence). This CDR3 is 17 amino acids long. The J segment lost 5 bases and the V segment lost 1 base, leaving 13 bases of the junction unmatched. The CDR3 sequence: CASSLVGVAGGEETQYF. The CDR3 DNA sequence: TGTGCCAGCAGCTTAGTTGGGGTAGCAGGGGGAGAGGAGACCCAGTACTTC.

The CDR3 reads CASSFGTGQETQYF. CDR3 sequence (DNA): TGCGCCAGCAGCTTTGGGACAGGCCAAGAGACCCAGTACTTC. The V and J genes are TRBV5-1 and TRBJ2-5, with 8 bases fitting TRBD1. This CDR3 comprises 14 residues. Germline V gene lookup returns CDR1 SGHRS and CDR2 YFSETQ. Trimming cost V 2 bases and J 1 base; bases outside gene matches: 1. Drawing the rest from reference TRBV5-1 and TRBJ2-5, the complete variable domain is KAGVTQTPRYLIKTRGQQVTLSCSPISGHRSVSWYQQTPGQGLQFLFEYFSETQRNKGNFPGRFSGRQFSNSRSEMNVSTLELGDSALYLCASSFGTGQETQYFGPGTRLLVL.

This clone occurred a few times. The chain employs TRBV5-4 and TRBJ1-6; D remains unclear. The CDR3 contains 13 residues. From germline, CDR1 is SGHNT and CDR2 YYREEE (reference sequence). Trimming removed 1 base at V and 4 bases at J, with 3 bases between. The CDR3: CASSLSYNSPLHF. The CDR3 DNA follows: TGTGCCAGCAGCTTGTCTTATAATTCACCCCTCCACTTT. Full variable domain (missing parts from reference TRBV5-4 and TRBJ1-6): ETGVTQSPTHLIKTRGQQVTLRCSSQSGHNTVSWYQQALGQGPQFIFQYYREEENGRGNFPPRFSGLQFPNYSSELNVNALELDDSALYLCASSLSYNSPLHFGNGTRLTVT.

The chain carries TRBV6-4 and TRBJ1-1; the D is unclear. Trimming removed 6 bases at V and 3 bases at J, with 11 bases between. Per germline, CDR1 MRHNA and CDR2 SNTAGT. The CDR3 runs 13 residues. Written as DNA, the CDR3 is TGTGCCAGCAGCGAATCCCCGGACACTGAAGCTTTCTTT. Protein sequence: CASSESPDTEAFF.

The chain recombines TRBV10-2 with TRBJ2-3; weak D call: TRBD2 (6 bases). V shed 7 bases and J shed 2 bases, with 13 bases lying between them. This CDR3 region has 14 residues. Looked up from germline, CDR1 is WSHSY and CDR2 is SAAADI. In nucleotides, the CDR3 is TGCGCCAGCATGGGCGGGAAATACACAGATACGCAGTATTTT. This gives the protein CASMGGKYTDTQYF.

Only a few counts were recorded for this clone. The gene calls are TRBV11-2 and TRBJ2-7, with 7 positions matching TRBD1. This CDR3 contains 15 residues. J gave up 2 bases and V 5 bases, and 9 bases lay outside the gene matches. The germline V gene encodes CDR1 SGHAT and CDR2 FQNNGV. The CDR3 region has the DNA TGTGCCAGCAGCCATAGACAGGGACCCCCCTACGAGCAGTACTTC. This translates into CASSHRQGPPYEQYF.

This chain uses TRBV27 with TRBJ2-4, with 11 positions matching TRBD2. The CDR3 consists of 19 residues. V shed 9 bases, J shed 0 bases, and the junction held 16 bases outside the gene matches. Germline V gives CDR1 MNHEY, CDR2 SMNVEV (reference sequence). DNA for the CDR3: TGTGCCAGTAGCGGGGGGGCCTCCTATCGGGAGTTAGCCAAAAACATTCAGTACTTC. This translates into CASSGGASYRELAKNIQYF.